A selection of T cell receptor beta chains follows, all from one sample in a study of T cell responses to AZD1222 COVID-19 vaccine. Data came from immunoSEQ multiplex PCR; TCRdb stores just in-frame clones and leaves some out. The sample has about 150,000 clones, 90% to 95% seen once. Sequenced here: peripheral blood, sampled on day 0 of AZD1222 vaccination. The receptors originated from an adult in good health. CDR3s include the opening cysteine and the closing phenylalanine or tryptophan. A D gene is named only where the DNA matches it firmly. The size field is filled for only some rows; it gives once, few, many or a size class.

clone_size j_call v_call cdr3_length d_call cdr3_aa cdr3_nt
- TRBJ1-4 TRBV18 18 TRBD1 CASSPPSLWDREEEKLFF TGTGCCAGCTCACCCCCGTCGCTGTGGGACAGGGAAGAGGAAAAACTGTTTTTT
- TRBJ1-6 TRBV15 14 - CAAGGSSYNSPLHF TGTGCCGCTGGGGGTAGCTCCTATAATTCACCCCTCCACTTT
- TRBJ2-3 TRBV7-9 15 TRBD2 CASSSGLAGVDTQYF TGTGCCAGCAGCTCCGGACTAGCGGGAGTAGATACGCAGTATTTT
- TRBJ2-5 TRBV6-5 15 TRBD2 CASRWTSGYQETQYF TGTGCCAGCAGGTGGACTAGCGGGTACCAAGAGACCCAGTACTTC
- TRBJ1-6 TRBV19 14 - CASSIEALGSPLHF TGTGCCAGTAGTATTGAAGCGCTTGGGTCACCCCTCCACTTT
- TRBJ2-1 TRBV18 16 - CASSFLGQSAYNEQFF TGTGCCAGCTCGTTTCTAGGGCAATCTGCCTACAATGAGCAGTTCTTC
once TRBJ2-1 TRBV24-1 16 - CATSDNTRGRGGEQFF TGTGCCACCAGTGACAATACTCGGGGTCGGGGTGGTGAGCAGTTCTTC
- TRBJ2-5 TRBV10-3 16 TRBD2 CATKLAGGEGEETQYF TGTGCCACCAAACTAGCGGGAGGCGAGGGGGAGGAGACCCAGTACTTC
- TRBJ2-1 TRBV14 18 TRBD2 CASSQDGASGKLYNEQFF TGTGCCAGCAGCCAAGATGGTGCTAGCGGGAAGTTGTACAATGAGCAGTTCTTC
- TRBJ1-1 TRBV7-2 13 - CASSLGSGGEAFF TGTGCCAGCAGCTTAGGTTCCGGGGGTGAAGCTTTCTTT
- TRBJ2-5 TRBV27 16 TRBD2 CASSPVEAGARETQYF TGTGCCAGCAGCCCGGTAGAAGCGGGAGCTCGGGAGACCCAGTACTTC
- TRBJ2-5 TRBV2 13 TRBD2 CASSWGGQETQYF TGTGCCAGCAGCTGGGGGGGCCAAGAGACCCAGTACTTC